These T cell receptor beta chains were read from a single sample in a study of blood T cell repertoires in COVID-19. Using immunoSEQ multiplex PCR, the repertoire was profiled, and TCRdb retains in-frame clones only, with some absent. Of around 180,000 clones in the sample, around 87% were seen once. The sequenced material came from peripheral blood. The receptors were sampled from a middle-aged man with active or convalescent COVID-19. CDR3s include the opening cysteine and the closing phenylalanine or tryptophan.

v_call,j_call,cdr3_aa
TRBV7-2,TRBJ1-4,CASSFDRATNEKLFF
TRBV7-9,TRBJ2-1,CASSVTSGGPEALEFF
TRBV19,TRBJ2-6,CASSQDRAGANVLTF
TRBV5-5,TRBJ1-1,CASSREQGNTEAFF
TRBV19,TRBJ2-5,CASSSWTGGEETQYF
TRBV6-6,TRBJ1-2,CASSYLQGTYGYTF
TRBV5-1,TRBJ2-2,CASSLGQATAGELFF
TRBV4-1,TRBJ2-5,CASSARYRGGQETQYF
TRBV5-1,TRBJ1-2,CASSLGTSENYGYTF
TRBV27,TRBJ1-2,CASSFRDPNYGYTF
TRBV10-3,TRBJ1-2,CASTAGYGYTF
TRBV2,TRBJ2-5,CASSEARAAQETQYF
TRBV19,TRBJ1-3,CASSMTRTGISGNTIYF
TRBV7-2,TRBJ2-5,CASSSSGTDFQTQYF
TRBV12-3/TRBV12-4,TRBJ1-2,CASSFGQGSGYTF
TRBV12-1,TRBJ1-4,CASSRTGSGEKLFF
TRBV27,TRBJ1-5,CASSVGSLGGNQPQHF
TRBV2,TRBJ1-3,CASAGDRGNTIYF
TRBV30,TRBJ2-1,CAWNRDRGYNEQFF
TRBV27,TRBJ1-2,CASSLSFTGMNPYGYTF
TRBV5-4,TRBJ2-3,CASSLGGTSVDTQYF
TRBV6-2/TRBV6-3,TRBJ2-5,CASNPALRGTQYF
TRBV7-2,TRBJ1-1,CASSPRQYEAFF
TRBV28,TRBJ2-5,CASSPPGQGAETQYF
TRBV29-1,TRBJ2-5,CSVAGGGLETQYF
TRBV9,TRBJ2-2,CASSNTGGTNTGELFF
TRBV19,TRBJ2-1,CASMDGGGAYNEQFF
TRBV18,TRBJ1-3,CASSPPGDYSGNTIYF
TRBV30,TRBJ2-1,CAWSRGLREQFF
TRBV15,TRBJ2-1,CATSRDQAGYNEQFF
TRBV4-3,TRBJ1-6,CASSQEAGIAYNSPLHF
TRBV19,TRBJ2-3,CASSIWGKDTQYF
TRBV5-3,TRBJ2-3,CARSFFGGAPDTQYF
TRBV7-9,TRBJ2-1,CASSKTVGDEQFF
TRBV18,TRBJ1-2,CASSPQGQGGGYTF
TRBV4-1,TRBJ2-5,CASSQDRVAGGKETQYF
TRBV9,TRBJ1-3,CASSAATGISGNTIYF
TRBV6-6,TRBJ2-7,CASSYSFGGRNYEQYF
TRBV11-2,TRBJ1-5,CASSLVGSNQPQHF
TRBV6-2/TRBV6-3,TRBJ2-5,CASSPQIAGGPLGQETQYF
TRBV2,TRBJ1-5,CASRNFRGSYQPQHF
TRBV19,TRBJ2-3,CASSMRAGGSTDTQYF
TRBV2,TRBJ1-1,CASIRGVLNTEAFF
TRBV7-7,TRBJ2-1,CASSLREYNEQFF
TRBV5-4,TRBJ1-4,CASSLGGNEKLFF
TRBV10-3,TRBJ1-1,CAISEPDRGSEAFF
TRBV23-1,TRBJ2-7,CASSPCGTAPYEQYF
TRBV5-6,TRBJ1-2,CASSIGQGINGYTF
TRBV14,TRBJ2-2,CASSQAPVGGGGELFF
TRBV19,TRBJ2-1,CASSRGGEFSYNEQFF
TRBV30,TRBJ1-1,CAWSPGQSTEAFF
TRBV5-8,TRBJ1-1,CASSLWVGTGRSGAFF
TRBV7-9,TRBJ1-3,CASSLVAQRNTIYF
TRBV6-1,TRBJ2-5,CASSERSGGTQETQYF